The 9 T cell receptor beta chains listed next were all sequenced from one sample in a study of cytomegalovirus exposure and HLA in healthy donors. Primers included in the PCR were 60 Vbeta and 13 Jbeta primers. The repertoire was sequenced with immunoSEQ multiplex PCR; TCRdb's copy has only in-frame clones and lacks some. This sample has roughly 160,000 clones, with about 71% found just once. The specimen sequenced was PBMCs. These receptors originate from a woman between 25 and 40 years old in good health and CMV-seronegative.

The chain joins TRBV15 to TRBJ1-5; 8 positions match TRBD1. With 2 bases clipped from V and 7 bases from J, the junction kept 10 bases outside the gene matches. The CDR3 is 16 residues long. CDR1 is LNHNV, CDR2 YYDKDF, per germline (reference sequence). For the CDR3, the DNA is TGTGCCACCAGCAGACCCGCAGGGGGCGGGGGCCAGCCCCAGCATTTT. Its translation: CATSRPAGGGGQPQHF.

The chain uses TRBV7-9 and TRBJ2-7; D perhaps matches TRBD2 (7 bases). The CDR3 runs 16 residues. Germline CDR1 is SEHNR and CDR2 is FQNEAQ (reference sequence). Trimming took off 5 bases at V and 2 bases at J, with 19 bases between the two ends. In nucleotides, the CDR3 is TGTGCCAGCAGCGGGGGGGGCCCACGTCTAACCTACGAGCAGTACTTC. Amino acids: CASSGGGPRLTYEQYF.

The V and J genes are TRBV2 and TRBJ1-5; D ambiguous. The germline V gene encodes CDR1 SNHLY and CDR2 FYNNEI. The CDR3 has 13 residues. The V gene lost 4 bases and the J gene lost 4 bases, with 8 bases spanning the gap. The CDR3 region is CASSVEENQPQHF. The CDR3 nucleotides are TGTGCCAGCAGTGTAGAAGAAAATCAGCCCCAGCATTTT.

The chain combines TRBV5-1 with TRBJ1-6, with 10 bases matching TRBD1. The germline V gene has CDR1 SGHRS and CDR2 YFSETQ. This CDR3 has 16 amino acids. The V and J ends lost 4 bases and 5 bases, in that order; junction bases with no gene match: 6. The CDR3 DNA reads TGCGCCAGCAGCATCGATGGGACAGGGGATAATTCACCCCTCCACTTT. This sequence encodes CASSIDGTGDNSPLHF.

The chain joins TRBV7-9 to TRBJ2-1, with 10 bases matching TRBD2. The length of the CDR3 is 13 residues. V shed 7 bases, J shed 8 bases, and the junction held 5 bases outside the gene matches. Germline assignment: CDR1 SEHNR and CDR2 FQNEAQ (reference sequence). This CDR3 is CASTSGGPDEQFF. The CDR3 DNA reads TGTGCCAGCACTAGCGGGGGACCTGATGAGCAGTTCTTC.

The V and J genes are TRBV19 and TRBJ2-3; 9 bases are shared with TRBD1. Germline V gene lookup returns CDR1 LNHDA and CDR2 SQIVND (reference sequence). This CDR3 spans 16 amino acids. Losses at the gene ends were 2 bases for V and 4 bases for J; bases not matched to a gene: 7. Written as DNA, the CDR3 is TGTGCCAGTAGTATAATCATGGGACAGGGATCAGATACGCAGTATTTT. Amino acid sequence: CASSIIMGQGSDTQYF.

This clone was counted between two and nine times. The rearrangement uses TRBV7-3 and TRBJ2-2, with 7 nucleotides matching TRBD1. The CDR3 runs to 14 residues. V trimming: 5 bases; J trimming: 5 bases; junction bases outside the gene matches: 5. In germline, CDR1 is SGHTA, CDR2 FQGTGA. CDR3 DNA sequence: TGTGCCAGCAGCCTAGTCAGGGGGACCGGGGAGCTGTTTTTT. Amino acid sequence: CASSLVRGTGELFF.

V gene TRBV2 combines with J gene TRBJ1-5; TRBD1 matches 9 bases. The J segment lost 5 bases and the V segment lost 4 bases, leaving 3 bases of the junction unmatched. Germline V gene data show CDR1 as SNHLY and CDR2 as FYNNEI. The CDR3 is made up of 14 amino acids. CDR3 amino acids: CASSGQGDDQPQHF. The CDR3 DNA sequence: TGTGCCAGCAGTGGACAGGGGGACGATCAGCCCCAGCATTTT.

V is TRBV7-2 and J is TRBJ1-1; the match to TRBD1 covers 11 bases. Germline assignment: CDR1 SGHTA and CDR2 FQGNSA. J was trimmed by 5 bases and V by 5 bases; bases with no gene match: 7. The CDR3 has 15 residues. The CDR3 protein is CASSASGTGGTEAFF. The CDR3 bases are TGTGCCAGCAGCGCCTCCGGGACAGGGGGGACTGAAGCTTTCTTT. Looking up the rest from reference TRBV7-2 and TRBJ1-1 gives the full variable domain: GAGVSQSPSNKVTEKGKDVELRCDPISGHTALYWYRQSLGQGLEFLIYFQGNSAPDKSGLPSDRFSAERTGGSVSTLTIQRTQQEDSAVYLCASSASGTGGTEAFFGQGTRLTVV.